This TCR beta chain was found in a study of T cells after posttransplantation cyclophosphamide. Only in-frame clones appear in the TCRdb table, and some are missing; sequencing was by immunoSEQ multiplex PCR. The sample has over 8,000 clones, over 75% seen once. Treatment was busulfan-fludarabine conditioning, a marrow graft, and cyclophosphamide on days +3 and +4. The junction had 3 bases not matched to a gene; V was cut back by 0 bases and J by 3 bases. This CDR3 spans 15 amino acids. CDR1 and CDR2 (germline): SGHTS, YDEGEE. Notes on this clone: No antigen is known for it.

Points from the study as a whole: Donor-recipient repertoire similarity was low at 1-2 months, rising over year one.

Sample: PBMCs, taken after allogeneic stem cell transplant with posttransplant cyclophosphamide. The source is a female patient aged 40-50 years who received an allogeneic stem cell transplant from an unrelated donor, was CMV-positive, and had no GVHD. The T cells may partly be graft donor cells. The V and J genes are TRBV5-8 and TRBJ1-2, with 9 nucleotides matching TRBD1. CDR3: CASSLGTGGDYGYTF. The DNA of the CDR3 is TGTGCCAGCAGCTTGGGTACAGGGGGCGACTATGGCTACACCTTC.